This TCR beta chain was identified in a study of blood T cell repertoires in COVID-19. Study-level information: Sites in the United States, Italy and Spain provided acute and convalescent COVID-19 samples.

Germline V gives CDR1 SGDLS, CDR2 YYNGEE. This CDR3 contains 16 residues. Trimming took 4 bases from V and 7 from J; bases not matched to a gene: 9. Profiled with immunoSEQ multiplex PCR; TCRdb holds only in-frame clones, not every one. The sample lists roughly 70,000 clones, about 80% occurring once. The sequencing sample was made of peripheral blood. The V and J genes are TRBV9 and TRBJ2-1, with 12 positions matching TRBD2. The TCR sequence derives from a human donor in a cohort sampled during active COVID-19. Here the CDR3 reads CASSSRTSGVRNEQFF. The CDR3 DNA reads as TGTGCCAGCAGCTCCAGGACTAGCGGGGTAAGGAATGAGCAGTTCTTC.